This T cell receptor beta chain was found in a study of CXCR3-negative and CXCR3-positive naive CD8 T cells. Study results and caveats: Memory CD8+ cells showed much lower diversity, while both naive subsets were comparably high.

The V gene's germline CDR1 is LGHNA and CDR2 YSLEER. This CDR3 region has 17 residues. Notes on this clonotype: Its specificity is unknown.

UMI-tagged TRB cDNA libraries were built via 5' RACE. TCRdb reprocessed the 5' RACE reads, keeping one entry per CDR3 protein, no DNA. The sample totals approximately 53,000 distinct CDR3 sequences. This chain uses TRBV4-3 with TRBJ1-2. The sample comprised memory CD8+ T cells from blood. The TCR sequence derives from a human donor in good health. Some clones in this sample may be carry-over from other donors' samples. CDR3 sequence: CASSPSSSSYSGYGYTF.